This T cell receptor beta chain was sequenced during a study of shared clonotypes between healthy human individuals. The repertoire was sequenced with immunoSEQ multiplex PCR; TCRdb's copy has only in-frame clones and lacks some. Counted here are some 2,500,000 clones, just under 95% occurring once; the ten biggest clones make up 0.37%. There are a few counts of this clone. No antigen is known for it. The CDR3 is made up of 13 amino acids. The V and J ends lost 3 bases and 4 bases respectively, with 10 bases between them. Germline-derived CDR1 and CDR2 are SGHAT and FQNNGV. Study findings and constraints: What naive subsets generally showed was a larger estimated richness than memory subsets showed. Shared across four donors were around 5% of the naive CD4 clonotypes. Incomplete sequencing of sorted subsets was indicated by rarefaction despite large depth.

The sequenced material came from naive CD4+ T cells from PBMCs. The sample's subset: CD45RA+ positively selected. The receptor's source is a man younger than 35 in good health. Some clones in this sample may be carry-over from other donors' samples. This sequence joins TRBV11-2 and TRBJ2-7; a possible D gene is TRBD1 (6 bases). In DNA, the CDR3 is TGTGCCAGCAGCTTCCTACAGGGATACGAGCAGTACTTC. Protein: CASSFLQGYEQYF.